This T cell receptor (beta chain) was sequenced in a study of cytomegalovirus exposure and HLA in healthy donors. This CDR3 is 15 amino acids long. Germline V lookup: CDR1 SGHVS, CDR2 FQNEAQ. V was trimmed by 5 bases and J by 4 bases, leaving 15 bases between them. General study findings and limits: The authors later found TCR association rates varying by HLA locus, with DRB1 most and HLA-C fewest.

A remark on this clone: No antigen is known for it.

Use of 60 Vbeta and 13 Jbeta primers characterized the PCR. Method: immunoSEQ multiplex PCR; TCRdb's copy keeps in-frame clones and lacks some. The table has more than 200,000 clones, more than 75% seen once; the top ten hold 1.3%. The sequence derives from a human donor in good health. This sequence joins TRBV7-8 and TRBJ1-5; TRBD1 might be the D (5 bases). Sequenced sample: PBMCs. This chain's CDR3 is CASSPRGGGNQPQHF. The CDR3 bases are TGTGCCAGCAGCCCCCGTGGGGGGGGGAATCAGCCCCAGCATTTT.